The entry below describes one T cell receptor (beta chain). Its antigen remains unidentified. The sample is drawn from a study of regulatory dendritic cells for organ transplantation. About the study: Regulatory dendritic cells were monocyte-derived, receiving vitamin D3 on days 0 and 4 and IL-10 on day 4.

Sorted subsets were CFSE-labeled and cultured four to six days with allogeneic dendritic cells. Libraries were prepared by immunoSEQ multiplex PCR; TCRdb keeps only in-frame clonotypes and omits some of them. The table records approximately 18,000 clones, over 75% of them present only once. CDR1 and CDR2 (germline): LNHDA, SQIVND (reference sequence). Trimming pared 5 bases from V and 4 bases from J, leaving 12 bases between. The CDR3 sequence is 13 residues long. Whole-study results and caveats: Regulatory dendritic cells appeared to expand memory CD8+ clones less than mature ones. The authors noted considerable between-person heterogeneity in alloreactive memory CD8+ cells.

Sequences were obtained from memory CD4+ T cells from blood cultured with regulatory dendritic cells. Specified subset: CD45RO+ memory T cells. The receptor comes from a human donor in good health. The gene calls are TRBV19 and TRBJ2-7, with D uncertain. Here the CDR3 DNA reads TGTGCCAGTAGTCTAAGAGCGACATACGAGCAGTACTTC. It translates to CASSLRATYEQYF.